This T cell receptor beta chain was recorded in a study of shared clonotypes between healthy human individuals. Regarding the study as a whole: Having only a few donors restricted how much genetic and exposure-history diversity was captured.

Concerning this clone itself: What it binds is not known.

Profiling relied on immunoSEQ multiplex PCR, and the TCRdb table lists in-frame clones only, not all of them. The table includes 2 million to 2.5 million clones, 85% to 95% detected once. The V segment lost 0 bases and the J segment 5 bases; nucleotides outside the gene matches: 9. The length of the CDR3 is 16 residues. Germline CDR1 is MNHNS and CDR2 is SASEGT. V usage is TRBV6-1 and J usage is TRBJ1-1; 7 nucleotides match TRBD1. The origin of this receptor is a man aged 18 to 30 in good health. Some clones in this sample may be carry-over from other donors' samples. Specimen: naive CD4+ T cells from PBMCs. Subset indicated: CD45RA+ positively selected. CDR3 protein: CASSEATLHRGTEAFF. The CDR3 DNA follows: TGTGCCAGCAGTGAAGCCACCCTACACAGGGGAACTGAAGCTTTCTTT.